The source of this T cell receptor (beta chain) is a study of metastatic and nonmetastatic thyroid tumors (dated by TCRdb to the early 2020s). Concerning the study at large: Repertoires from peripheral blood and from tumor or nodule tissue samples of malignant and benign thyroid patients were compared.

Reading from cysteine to phenylalanine, the CDR3 counts 14 amino acids. The sequence is cut down to CDR3 DNA, 42 bases in frame from base 1. The germline V gene gives CDR1 as LGHNA and CDR2 as YNFKEQ. Deletion took 1 base off V and 5 bases off J, with a span of 9 bases between the germline ends. The library was built by means of PCR. Reads for this sample came from an Illumina HiSeq 4000. High-throughput sequencing was used to profile the TCR beta-chain CDR3 region of every patient. Per the authors' processing: A classifier to discriminate distant-metastatic papillary thyroid cancer patients was built from CDR3 differences across clinicopathological groups. To measure repertoire diversity the researchers used the Shannon index, while the Morisita-Horn index served to gauge how similar the tumor and blood repertoires were. TCRdb reran the public reads through fastp at Q25 and MiXCR, keeping productive beta chains. TCRdb's processing, not the authors' own work, is the source of the V and J calls. The sample table records roughly 71,000 clones; more than 15% of these occur just once. The biggest ten clones account for 13% of the sample.

Before undergoing thyroid surgery, none of the patients had been given any kind of treatment. Patient clinical samples collected from 2012 to 2018 were retrospectively analysed using T-cell receptor beta sequencing. Note on this clone: Its antigen remains undetermined. Base quality data are lacking; no much larger clone is found one base away.

Results the study describes overall, beyond this receptor: In both blood and tumor samples, malignant tumors were reported to have significantly higher TCR beta diversity than benign nodules.

The rearrangement combines TRBV4-2 with TRBJ2-1; perhaps TRBD1 is the D gene, with 5 bases matching. Sequencing input: blood. The clonotype comes from a female donor with papillary thyroid cancer or a benign thyroid nodule (not recorded which). Some clones in this sample may be carry-over from other donors' samples. For the CDR3, the sequence is CASSQVGRHNEQFF. The nucleotide sequence is given as TGTGCCAGCAGCCAAGTGGGGCGCCACAATGAGCAGTTCTTC.